A selection of T cell receptor beta chains follows, all from one sample in a study of OX40 agonist ivuxolimab in advanced cancers. Sequenced by immunoSEQ multiplex PCR; TCRdb stores in-frame clones only, minus some. The data hold 65,000 to 90,000 clones, with 70% to 90% observed a single time. The material sequenced was CD4+ or CD8+ T cells sorted from blood, taken in a trial of the OX40 agonist ivuxolimab. The receptors were sampled from an adult with an advanced solid tumor such as melanoma, head and neck, liver or kidney cancer. Both conserved end residues are part of each CDR3. The order of the fields is J gene, V gene, clone size, D gene, CDR3 DNA, CDR3 protein. The D gene is left open where the match is weak. Only some rows state a clone size, as once, few, many or a class for expanded clones.

TRBJ2-7 TRBV7-9 NA NA TGTGCCAGCAGCCCGACTAGGAACTACGAGCAGTACTTC CASSPTRNYEQYF
TRBJ2-5 TRBV4-2 NA TRBD2 TGTGCCAGCAGCCAAGGGGCTAGCGGGACCTTCCAAGAGACCCAGTACTTC CASSQGASGTFQETQYF
TRBJ2-5 TRBV30 NA NA TGTGCCTGGAGGGATTCCTCGAGGACCCAGTACTTC CAWRDSSRTQYF
TRBJ2-2 TRBV5-5 NA TRBD2 TGTGCCAGCAGCTTGGTGGCGGGAGGGCCGGAGGAGCTGTTTTTT CASSLVAGGPEELFF
TRBJ1-3 TRBV6-5 NA NA TGTGCCAGCAGTTTCGGACGGGACTCTGGAAACACCATATATTTT CASSFGRDSGNTIYF
TRBJ2-7 TRBV11-1 NA NA TGTGCCAGCAGCTTAAGCAGTGAAACCTACGAGCAGTACTTC CASSLSSETYEQYF
TRBJ1-3 TRBV14 NA NA TGTGCCAGCAGCCAACGCCAGGCCGCAATCGGAAACACCATATATTTT CASSQRQAAIGNTIYF
TRBJ2-7 TRBV30 NA NA TGTGCCTGGAGTGTAGGATCACCTTCCTACGAGCAGTACTTC CAWSVGSPSYEQYF
TRBJ2-2 TRBV11-3 NA TRBD1 TGTGCCAGCAGCTTGGGACAGGGGGCCACCGGGGAGCTGTTTTTT CASSLGQGATGELFF
TRBJ2-1 TRBV7-9 NA NA TGTGCCAGCAGCTTAGCAGGGGCTAGCCCTGAGCAGTTCTTC CASSLAGASPEQFF
TRBJ2-1 TRBV18 NA TRBD2 TGTGCCAGCTCACCACCGATAGCGGGAGGCCCCAATGAGCAGTTCTTC CASSPPIAGGPNEQFF
TRBJ1-1 TRBV5-1 NA NA TGCGCCAGCAGCTCCTCGGGGGGAAACACTGAAGCTTTCTTT CASSSSGGNTEAFF
TRBJ1-4 TRBV5-5 NA TRBD1 TGTGCCAGCAGCATGACAGGGTCCAATGAAAAACTGTTTTTT CASSMTGSNEKLFF
TRBJ2-7 TRBV30 NA NA TGTGCCTGGAGTGTAGAACCCGGCCGCGAGCAGTACTTC CAWSVEPGREQYF
TRBJ2-5 TRBV27 NA NA TGTGCCAGCAGTGCTATAGTGGGAGAGACCCAGTACTTC CASSAIVGETQYF
TRBJ2-2 TRBV4-2 NA TRBD2 TGTGCCAGCAGCCAAGATAGATCTAGCGGGAGGGGGGAGCTGTTTTTT CASSQDRSSGRGELFF
TRBJ2-7 TRBV11-1 NA TRBD2 TGTGCCAGCACCACCGGCGGGGGATCCTACGAGCAGTACTTC CASTTGGGSYEQYF
TRBJ2-2 TRBV2 NA NA TGTGCCAGCAACCCCAACGGGCTGGCGAACACCGGGGAGCTGTTTTTT CASNPNGLANTGELFF
TRBJ2-7 TRBV2 NA TRBD2 TGTGCCAGCAGTGAATTAGCTAGCGGGAGTAGCGAGCAGTACTTC CASSELASGSSEQYF
TRBJ2-3 TRBV28 NA TRBD1 TGTGCCAGCAGTCGATTAGTAGGCCTCGCAGGGGGCCTCACAGATACGCAGTATTTT CASSRLVGLAGGLTDTQYF
TRBJ1-1 TRBV5-1 once NA TGCGCCAGCAGTCCCGGGGGGTCTTCGAACGCTGAAGCTTTCTTT CASSPGGSSNAEAFF
TRBJ1-1 TRBV5-4 NA NA TGTGCCAGCAGCCGAGCGCAGGGAGGGTCGGGAATGAACACTGAAGCTTTCTTT CASSRAQGGSGMNTEAFF
TRBJ2-1 TRBV7-8 NA NA TGTGCCAGCAGCTTAGTTGCGGGCCCTTACAATGAGCAGTTCTTC CASSLVAGPYNEQFF
TRBJ2-5 TRBV11-2 NA TRBD1 TGTGCCAGCAGCTCTGGACAGGGGTCCCAAGAGACCCAGTACTTC CASSSGQGSQETQYF
TRBJ1-5 TRBV25-1 NA NA TGTGCCAGCAGTGAATCAGTGGCGGGCAATCAGCCCCAGCATTTT CASSESVAGNQPQHF
TRBJ2-5 TRBV5-6 NA TRBD2 TGTGCCAGCAGCTTGAGCGGGAGTGGGGAGACCCAGTACTTC CASSLSGSGETQYF
TRBJ2-7 TRBV28 NA TRBD1 TGTGCCAGCAGTTCCTCGGGACAGGGAGACTACGAGCAGTACTTC CASSSSGQGDYEQYF
TRBJ1-1 TRBV7-6 NA NA TGTGCCAGCAGCTTAACAGGGCCCGAGGACACTGAAGCTTTCTTT CASSLTGPEDTEAFF
TRBJ1-2 TRBV5-1 NA NA TGCGCCAGCAGCTGGGGCACGAATGGACCGAACTATGGCTACACCTTC CASSWGTNGPNYGYTF
TRBJ1-5 TRBV28 NA NA TGTGCCAGCGACACAGGGTACCAGCCCCAGCATTTT CASDTGYQPQHF
TRBJ2-4 TRBV16 NA TRBD1 TGTGCCAGCAGCCAATCCCCCGGGACAGGGGGCGTCAAAAACATTCAGTACTTC CASSQSPGTGGVKNIQYF
TRBJ1-1 TRBV11-3 once NA TGTGCCAGCAGCTTAGAAGCTGTGGCTTTCTTT CASSLEAVAFF
TRBJ2-4 TRBV4-1 NA NA TGCGCCAGCCAGAGTGGAGGCGCCAAAAACATTCAGTACTTC CASQSGGAKNIQYF
TRBJ2-7 TRBV18 NA NA TGTGCCAGCTCAGGGACTTCGACCTACGAGCAGTACTTC CASSGTSTYEQYF
TRBJ2-5 TRBV2 NA NA TGTGCCAGCAGTGAAGAGTCGACCCGGGGCGAGACCCAGTACTTC CASSEESTRGETQYF
TRBJ1-1 TRBV6-6 NA TRBD1 TGTGCCAGCAGTTTCACAGGGGGGAACACTGAAGCTTTCTTT CASSFTGGNTEAFF
TRBJ2-1 TRBV29-1 NA NA TGCAGCGCGAACCTTGGGGCAGGCAGTACTCCGAGCGTATACAATGAGCAGTTCTTC CSANLGAGSTPSVYNEQFF
TRBJ1-5 TRBV5-1 NA NA TGCGCCAGCAGCCGTGATGGACCCTCTCAGCCCCAGCATTTT CASSRDGPSQPQHF
TRBJ1-3 TRBV5-6 NA NA TGTGCCAGCAGTTTTGGTAGGGTAGCGTCTGGAAACACCATATATTTT CASSFGRVASGNTIYF
TRBJ2-7 TRBV5-3 once NA TGTGCCAGAAGCTCCGAGGGGGGTTCCAATTACTTTCCAACCTACGAGCAGTACTTC CARSSEGGSNYFPTYEQYF
TRBJ1-6 TRBV28 NA NA TGTGCCAGCAGTTTAATTGAGGGGAACTCACCCCTCCACTTT CASSLIEGNSPLHF
TRBJ2-4 TRBV5-1 NA NA TGCGCCAGCAGCTTGGTAGCAGTTTTAGCCAAAAACATTCAGTACTTC CASSLVAVLAKNIQYF
TRBJ2-5 TRBV9 NA NA TGTGCCAGCAGCGAAGTACCGGACAGCCAGAAAGAGACCCAGTACTTC CASSEVPDSQKETQYF
TRBJ2-7 TRBV7-2 few NA TGTGCCAGCAGCTTAGCGGGGGGCACCTACGAGCAGTACTTC CASSLAGGTYEQYF
TRBJ1-4 TRBV15 NA TRBD1 TGTGCCACCAGCAGAGGGGGACAGGGCGATGAAAAACTGTTTTTT CATSRGGQGDEKLFF
TRBJ2-3 TRBV28 NA TRBD2 TGTGCCAGCAGCCCCGGGGGGGCGGGCACAGATACGCAGTATTTT CASSPGGAGTDTQYF
TRBJ2-1 TRBV5-1 NA TRBD2 TGCGCCAGCAGCTTCGGACCAAGCGGGAGGGGGTCCTACAATGAGCAGTTCTTC CASSFGPSGRGSYNEQFF
TRBJ2-5 TRBV6-1 NA TRBD1 TGTGCCAGCAGTGGACGGACAGGGTACATGGCCCAGTACTTC CASSGRTGYMAQYF
TRBJ2-5 TRBV10-3 NA NA TGTGCCATCAGTGAGTCGAAGGGCCGGGAGACCCAGTACTTC CAISESKGRETQYF
TRBJ2-2 TRBV6-5 NA NA TGTGCCAGCAGTTACTCCGACAGCTACGTCGGCCGGGAGCTGTTTTTT CASSYSDSYVGRELFF
TRBJ2-2 TRBV19 NA NA TGTGCCAGTAACCAGGGCTACACCGGGGAGCTGTTTTTT CASNQGYTGELFF